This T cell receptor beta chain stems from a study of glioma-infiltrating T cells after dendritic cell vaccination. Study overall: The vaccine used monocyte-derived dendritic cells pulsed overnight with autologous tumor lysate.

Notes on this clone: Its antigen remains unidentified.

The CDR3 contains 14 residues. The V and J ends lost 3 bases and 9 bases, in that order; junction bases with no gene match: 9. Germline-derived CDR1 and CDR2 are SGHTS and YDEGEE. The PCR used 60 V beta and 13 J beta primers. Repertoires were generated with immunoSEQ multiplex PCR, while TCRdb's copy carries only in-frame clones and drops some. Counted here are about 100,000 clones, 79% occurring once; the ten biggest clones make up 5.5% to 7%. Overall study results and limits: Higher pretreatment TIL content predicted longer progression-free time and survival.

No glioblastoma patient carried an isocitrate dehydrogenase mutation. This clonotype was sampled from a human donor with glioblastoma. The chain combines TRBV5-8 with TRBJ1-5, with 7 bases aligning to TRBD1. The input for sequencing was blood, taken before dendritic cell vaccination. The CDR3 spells CASSSGQASGPQHF. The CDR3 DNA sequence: TGTGCCAGCAGCTCAGGACAGGCGTCAGGGCCCCAGCATTTT.